What follows describes a single TCR beta chain. Its antigen is not identified. Donors each provided about 9.5 milliliters of peripheral blood. This sample is drawn from a study of blood T cells in healthy people across ages. General study points: Naive T cell percentage and TCR beta diversity correlated strongly.

CDR1 is MDHEN, CDR2 SYDVKM, per germline. There are 13 residues in the CDR3. V lost 4 bases and J lost 1, with 4 bases in between. Combining a sample-barcoded 5' primer with a J-beta primer mix, a second PCR ran for roughly 6 to 12 cycles. TCRdb recomputed calls from the 5' RACE reads with MiXCR, one row per CDR3 protein. The sample gives about 1,800,000 distinct CDR3 sequences, 28% of which show up once; about 8% is in the top ten. Material for sequencing was blood. The TCR comes from a woman between 25 and 40 years old in good health. This chain uses TRBV28 with TRBJ2-2; D is undetermined. In nucleotides, the CDR3 is TGTGCCAGCAGTTCCATGAACACCGGGGAGCTGTTTTTT. This gives the protein CASSSMNTGELFF.